The present entry profiles one TCR beta chain with its context. What it binds is not known. Unique molecular identifiers were used to barcode this TCRbeta library. TCRdb itself ran the PCR reads through MiXCR, one entry per CDR3 protein. The top ten clones hold 27% of a sample with 350,000 to 500,000 distinct CDR3 sequences, roughly 43% of them seen once. The data are from a study of T-cell reconstitution after alpha-beta-depleted transplantation in children. Study-wide points: Several hundred expanded graft clones reportedly gave rise to the alpha-beta T cells present about two months after transplant. Some patients showed high day-60 TCRbeta diversity, which derived from surviving recipient T cells and thymic progenitors. The authors attributed T-cell counts and diversity one year after transplant mostly to newly produced T cells.

Sequenced here: PBMCs, sampled before TCRalphabeta/CD19-depleted stem cell transplant. The receptor was isolated from a girl under 10 years old with aplastic anemia, due to receive a stem cell transplant.

CDR3 residues: CASNWGEHTGELFF. The CDR3, as DNA: TGCGCCAGCAACTGGGGCGAACACACCGGGGAGCTGTTTTTT. J is TRBJ2-2 and V is TRBV5-1; a possible D gene is TRBD1 (5 bases). Germline-derived CDR1 and CDR2 are SGHRS and YFSETQ. Trimming removed 6 bases from V and 3 bases from J, with 12 bases in between. The CDR3 is 14 residues long.